Listed below are T cell receptor beta chains from one sample, sequenced in a study of T cell responses to AZD1222 COVID-19 vaccine. The data were produced by immunoSEQ multiplex PCR, yet TCRdb's version contains in-frame clones alone and is incomplete. The repertoire holds 90,000 to 150,000 clones, over 85% seen once, with 8.4% in the top ten. Sample: peripheral blood, taken on day 0 of AZD1222 vaccination. Receptors originate from an adult in good health. CDR3s include the opening cysteine and the closing phenylalanine or tryptophan. D genes are given only for firm matches. The size entry is marked missing in some rows and otherwise reads once, few, many or a size class.

d_gene	j_gene	v_gene	abundance	CDR3aa	CDR3nt
.	TRBJ1-5	TRBV12-3/TRBV12-4	.	CASNSRYQPQHF	TGTGCCAGCAATTCGAGGTATCAGCCCCAGCATTTT
.	TRBJ1-4	TRBV7-9	.	CASSLAVGNRLFF	TGTGCCAGCAGCTTAGCGGTCGGGAATCGACTGTTTTTT
TRBD1	TRBJ1-1	TRBV7-3	.	CASSLLAGQMNTEAFF	TGTGCCAGCAGTCTACTAGCGGGACAGATGAACACTGAAGCTTTCTTT
TRBD2	TRBJ2-7	TRBV3-1/TRBV3-2	.	CASSQRTSGKTYEQYF	TGTGCCAGCAGCCAGCGCACTAGCGGGAAGACCTACGAGCAGTACTTC
.	TRBJ1-1	TRBV28	.	CASSFSQGREAFF	TGTGCCAGCAGTTTTAGCCAGGGGCGGGAAGCTTTCTTT
.	TRBJ1-4	TRBV25-1	.	CACSWGVNEKLFF	TGTGCCTGCAGTTGGGGGGTTAATGAAAAACTGTTTTTT
.	TRBJ1-1	TRBV18	.	CASSPRNMNTEAFF	TGTGCCAGCTCCCCACGGAATATGAACACTGAAGCTTTCTTT
TRBD1	TRBJ2-1	TRBV9	.	CASSAKQGQIINEQFF	TGTGCCAGCAGCGCCAAACAGGGACAGATAATCAATGAGCAGTTCTTC
.	TRBJ1-4	TRBV15	.	CATSRRVNEKLFF	TGTGCCACCAGCAGACGGGTCAATGAAAAACTGTTTTTT
.	TRBJ2-1	TRBV11-2	.	CASSPVPSVESYNEQFF	TGTGCCAGCAGCCCTGTACCTAGCGTAGAGTCCTACAATGAGCAGTTCTTC
.	TRBJ1-2	TRBV4-1	.	CASSPDRTVHYGYTF	TGCGCCAGCAGCCCCGATCGGACCGTTCACTATGGCTACACCTTC
TRBD2	TRBJ2-1	TRBV24-1	.	CATSDRTSGRVYNEQFF	TGTGCCACCAGTGATCGGACTAGCGGGAGGGTTTACAATGAGCAGTTCTTC
.	TRBJ1-2	TRBV5-4	.	CASSPDQGSRGYTF	TGTGCCAGCAGCCCCGATCAGGGCTCGAGGGGCTACACCTTC
.	TRBJ2-1	TRBV28	.	CASSPDTASRLDEQFF	TGTGCCAGCAGCCCAGATACCGCTAGCCGGTTGGATGAGCAGTTCTTC
TRBD1	TRBJ1-2	TRBV28	.	CASSSPGTGMGGYTF	TGTGCCAGCAGCTCCCCCGGGACAGGGATGGGCGGCTACACCTTC
.	TRBJ2-7	TRBV11-2	.	CASSLSVVYMNSYEQYF	TGTGCCAGCAGCTTAAGTGTGGTCTACATGAACTCCTACGAGCAGTACTTC
TRBD1	TRBJ1-1	TRBV20-1	.	CSATKQGEAFF	TGCAGTGCAACAAAACAGGGGGAAGCTTTCTTT
TRBD2	TRBJ2-6	TRBV5-1	.	CASSRPGTSFGANVLTF	TGCGCCAGCAGTCGTCCCGGGACTAGCTTTGGGGCCAACGTCCTGACTTTC
TRBD1	TRBJ2-7	TRBV15	few	CATSREQGADEQYF	TGTGCCACCAGCAGAGAACAGGGGGCCGACGAGCAGTACTTC
.	TRBJ1-1	TRBV5-1	once	CASSLWVRTEAFF	TGCGCCAGCAGCTTGTGGGTGCGGACTGAAGCTTTCTTT
TRBD2	TRBJ2-1	TRBV28	.	CASSPAGTSGALNEQFF	TGTGCCAGCAGTCCAGCCGGGACTAGCGGGGCCCTCAATGAGCAGTTCTTC
.	TRBJ2-3	TRBV12-3/TRBV12-4	.	CASGSWPDTQYF	TGTGCCAGCGGGTCCTGGCCAGATACGCAGTATTTT
TRBD1	TRBJ1-2	TRBV7-3	.	CASSLKGQGVGYGYTF	TGTGCCAGCAGCCTGAAAGGACAGGGGGTTGGCTATGGCTACACCTTC
.	TRBJ2-3	TRBV3-1/TRBV3-2	.	CASSRVDTQYF	TGTGCCAGCAGCCGGGTTGATACGCAGTATTTT
.	TRBJ2-1	TRBV9	.	CASSRYNEQFF	TGTGCCAGCAGCCGTTACAATGAGCAGTTCTTC
.	TRBJ1-1	TRBV10-3	once	CAINGEFNTEAFF	TGTGCCATCAATGGGGAGTTTAACACTGAAGCTTTCTTT
.	TRBJ2-6	TRBV19	.	CASSIVDSGANVLTF	TGTGCCAGTAGTATTGTTGATTCTGGGGCCAACGTCCTGACTTTC
TRBD2	TRBJ2-1	TRBV6-4	.	CASSPSSGGANEQFF	TGTGCCAGCAGTCCAAGTAGCGGGGGGGCCAATGAGCAGTTCTTC
.	TRBJ1-2	TRBV10-3	once	CAISRQIGANYGYTF	TGTGCCATCTCCCGACAGATTGGAGCTAACTATGGCTACACCTTC
.	TRBJ1-4	TRBV13	.	CASRGQLNEKLFF	TGTGCCAGCAGGGGACAACTTAATGAAAAACTGTTTTTT
.	TRBJ1-3	TRBV6-5	.	CASSYTSNSGNTIYF	TGTGCCAGCAGTTATACTTCCAACTCTGGAAACACCATATATTTT
.	TRBJ1-2	TRBV9	.	CASSVAAAYGYTF	TGTGCCAGCAGCGTAGCGGCAGCCTATGGCTACACCTTC
.	TRBJ2-1	TRBV2	.	CASTSQRLNEQFF	TGTGCCAGCACGTCACAGAGGCTCAATGAGCAGTTCTTC
.	TRBJ2-1	TRBV4-1	.	CASSQDAVNEQFF	TGCGCCAGCAGCCAAGATGCCGTGAATGAGCAGTTCTTC
.	TRBJ1-1	TRBV27	.	CASSPKGSEAFF	TGTGCCAGCTCTCCGAAGGGGTCTGAAGCTTTCTTT
.	TRBJ1-2	TRBV2	.	CASSAGTNGYTF	TGTGCCAGCAGCGCCGGGACCAATGGCTACACCTTC
TRBD1	TRBJ2-7	TRBV4-1	.	CASSQEGQGILEQYF	TGCGCCAGCAGCCAAGAAGGACAGGGGATTTTGGAGCAGTACTTC